These 6 T cell receptor beta chains were all obtained from the same sample, sequenced in a study of vaccination and CD4 T cells after COVID-19. Sequencing of cultured CD4+ T cell DNA used the Oncomine TCR Beta short-read assay. From the PCR reads, TCRdb called clonotypes with MiXCR, one entry per CDR3 protein. The profile covers over 14,000 distinct CDR3 sequences, with under 75% appearing a single time and roughly 21% taken by the ten largest. Described treatment: roughly 10-day PBMC culture with coronavirus spike peptide pools or control peptides (ViraFEST assay). Their antigen targets remain unknown. The sequencing input was CD4+ T cells from blood, cultured in vitro. The receptors originated from a human donor who had recovered from COVID-19.

The V and J genes are TRBV15 and TRBJ1-5, with D perhaps matching TRBD1 (6 bases). Germline V gene data show CDR1 as LNHNV and CDR2 as YYDKDF (reference sequence). V shed 0 bases and J shed 5 bases, with 17 bases lying between them. This CDR3 region has 17 residues. The CDR3 loop reads CATSRDSRGQGYQPQHF. CDR3 nucleotide sequence: TGTGCCACCAGCAGAGATTCCCGGGGGCAGGGGTATCAGCCCCAGCATTTT.

The rearrangement uses TRBV30 and TRBJ1-2; 9 nucleotides agree with TRBD1. Per germline, CDR1 GTSNPN and CDR2 SVGIG (reference sequence). Trimming removed 1 base from V and 5 bases from J; junction bases left unmatched: 8. This CDR3 has 15 residues. The CDR3, as DNA: TGTGCCTGGAGTGCGGGACAGGGAGATGGGTATGGCTACACCTTC. The encoded protein is CAWSAGQGDGYGYTF.

V usage is TRBV28 and J usage is TRBJ2-3, with D perhaps matching TRBD1 (6 bases). The germline V gene encodes CDR1 MDHEN and CDR2 SYDVKM. The CDR3 contains 14 residues. Trimming stripped 10 bases from V and 2 bases from J, with 16 bases between. CDR3 sequence: CAITGPIPTDTQYF. CDR3 DNA: TGTGCCATCACAGGGCCCATTCCCACAGATACGCAGTATTTT. The full variable domain, with the rest looked up from reference TRBV28 and TRBJ2-3, is DVKVTQSSRYLVKRTGEKVFLECVQDMDHENMFWYRQDPGLGLRLIYFSYDVKMKEKGDIPEGYSVSREKKERFSLILESASTNQTSMYLCAITGPIPTDTQYFGPGTRLTVL.

The rearrangement uses TRBV25-1 and TRBJ2-3, with 7 bases matching TRBD1. The CDR3 loop spans 16 amino acids. Germline V gene lookup returns CDR1 MGHDK and CDR2 SYGVNS. V lost 0 bases and J lost 2; bases outside the gene matches: 5. In DNA, the CDR3 is TGTGCCAGCAGTGAATACCGGGACAGTTCCACAGATACGCAGTATTTT. It encodes CASSEYRDSSTDTQYF.

The CDR3 protein is CASSLDKGFSGNTIYF. DNA for the CDR3: TGTGCCAGCAGCTTGGACAAGGGTTTCTCTGGAAACACCATATATTTT. The V call is TRBV5-4, the J call TRBJ1-3; D remains ambiguous. Trimming removed 0 bases from V and 0 bases from J, with 10 bases in between. The CDR3 spans 16 residues. CDR1 is SGHNT and CDR2 is YYREEE in the germline V gene (reference sequence).

This clonotype was detected only once. This chain connects TRBV4-1 to TRBJ2-7, with 11 positions matching TRBD1. V shed 3 bases, J shed 9 bases, and the junction held 10 bases outside the gene matches. Germline values: CDR1 MGHRA, CDR2 YSYEKL. This CDR3 is 15 amino acids long. In DNA, the CDR3 is TGCGCCAGCAGCCACGTCCTGGACAGGGGGCAGGGGCAGTACTTC. Translation gives CASSHVLDRGQGQYF.